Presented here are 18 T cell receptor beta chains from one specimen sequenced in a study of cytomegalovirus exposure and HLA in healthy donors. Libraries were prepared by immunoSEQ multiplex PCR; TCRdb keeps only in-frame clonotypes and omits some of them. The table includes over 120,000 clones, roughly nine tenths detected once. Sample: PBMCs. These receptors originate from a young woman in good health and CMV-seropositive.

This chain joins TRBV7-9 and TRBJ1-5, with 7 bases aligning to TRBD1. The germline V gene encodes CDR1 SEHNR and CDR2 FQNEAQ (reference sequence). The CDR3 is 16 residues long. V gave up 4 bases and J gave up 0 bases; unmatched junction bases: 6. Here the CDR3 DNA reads TGTGCCAGCAGCTCCGGACAGGACTATAGCAATCAGCCCCAGCATTTT. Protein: CASSSGQDYSNQPQHF.

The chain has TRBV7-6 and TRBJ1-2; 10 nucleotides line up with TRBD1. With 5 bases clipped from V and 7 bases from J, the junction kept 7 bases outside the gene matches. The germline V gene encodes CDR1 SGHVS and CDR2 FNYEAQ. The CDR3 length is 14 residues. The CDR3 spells CASSPDRGPSGYTF. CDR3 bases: TGTGCCAGCAGCCCTGACAGGGGGCCGTCTGGCTACACCTTC.

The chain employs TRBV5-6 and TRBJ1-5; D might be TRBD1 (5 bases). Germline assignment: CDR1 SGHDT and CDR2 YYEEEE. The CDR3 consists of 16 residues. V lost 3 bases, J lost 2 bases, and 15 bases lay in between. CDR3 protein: CASSSRSGVGNQPQHF. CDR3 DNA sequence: TGTGCCAGCAGCTCTCGGTCGGGGGTGGGCAATCAGCCCCAGCATTTT.

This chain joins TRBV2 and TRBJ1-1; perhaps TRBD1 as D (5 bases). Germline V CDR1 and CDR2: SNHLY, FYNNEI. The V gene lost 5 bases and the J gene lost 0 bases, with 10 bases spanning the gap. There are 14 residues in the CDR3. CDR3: CASSMGGMNTEAFF. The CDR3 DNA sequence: TGTGCCAGCAGTATGGGGGGTATGAACACTGAAGCTTTCTTT.

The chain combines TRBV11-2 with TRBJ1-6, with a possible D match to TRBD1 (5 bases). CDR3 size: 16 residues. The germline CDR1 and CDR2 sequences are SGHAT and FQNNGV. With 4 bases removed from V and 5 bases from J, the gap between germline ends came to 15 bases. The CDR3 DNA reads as TGTGCCAGCAGCTCTGGGGTACAGGCGCATAATTCACCCCTCCACTTT. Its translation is CASSSGVQAHNSPLHF.

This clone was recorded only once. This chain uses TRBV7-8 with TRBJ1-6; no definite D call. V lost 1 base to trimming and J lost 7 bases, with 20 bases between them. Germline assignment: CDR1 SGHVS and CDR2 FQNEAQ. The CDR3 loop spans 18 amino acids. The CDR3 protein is CASSLGITSVLSNSPLHF. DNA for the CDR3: TGTGCCAGCAGCTTAGGAATAACGTCAGTTCTGTCCAATTCACCCCTCCACTTT.

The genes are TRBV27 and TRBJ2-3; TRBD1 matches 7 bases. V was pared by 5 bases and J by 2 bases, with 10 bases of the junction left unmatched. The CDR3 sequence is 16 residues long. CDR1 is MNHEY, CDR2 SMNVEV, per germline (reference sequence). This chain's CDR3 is CASSLTGTVLTDTQYF. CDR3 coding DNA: TGTGCCAGCAGTCTAACCGGGACAGTCCTCACAGATACGCAGTATTTT.

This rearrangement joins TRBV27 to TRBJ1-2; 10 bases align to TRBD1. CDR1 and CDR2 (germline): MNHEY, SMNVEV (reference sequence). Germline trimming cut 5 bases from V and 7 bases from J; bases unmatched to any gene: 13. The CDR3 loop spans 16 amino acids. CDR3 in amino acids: CASSPLGGQGYVGYTF. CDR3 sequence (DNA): TGTGCCAGCAGTCCTTTGGGGGGACAGGGGTACGTTGGCTACACCTTC.

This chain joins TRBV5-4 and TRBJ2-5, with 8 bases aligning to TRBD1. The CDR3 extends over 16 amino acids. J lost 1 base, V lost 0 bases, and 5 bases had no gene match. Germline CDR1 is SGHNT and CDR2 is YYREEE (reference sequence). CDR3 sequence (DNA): TGTGCCAGCAGCTTGGCTCCGGGACAGGCCCAAGAGACCCAGTACTTC. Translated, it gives CASSLAPGQAQETQYF.

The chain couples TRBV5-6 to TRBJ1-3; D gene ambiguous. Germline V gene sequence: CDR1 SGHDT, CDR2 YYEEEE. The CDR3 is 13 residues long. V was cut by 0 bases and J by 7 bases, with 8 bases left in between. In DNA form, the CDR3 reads TGTGCCAGCAGCTTGGATGTCCGGAACACCATATATTTT. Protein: CASSLDVRNTIYF.

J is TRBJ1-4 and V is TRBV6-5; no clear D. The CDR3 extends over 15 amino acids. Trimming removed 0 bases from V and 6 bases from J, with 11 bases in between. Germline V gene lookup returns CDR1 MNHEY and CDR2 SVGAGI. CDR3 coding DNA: TGTGCCAGCAGTTACTCCGGTACAGTAGATGAAAAACTGTTTTTT. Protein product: CASSYSGTVDEKLFF.

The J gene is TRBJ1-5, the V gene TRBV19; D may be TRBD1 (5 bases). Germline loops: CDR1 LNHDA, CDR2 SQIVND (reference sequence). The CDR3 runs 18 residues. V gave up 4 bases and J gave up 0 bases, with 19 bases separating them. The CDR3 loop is CASSTEGHGAYSNQPQHF. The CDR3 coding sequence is TGTGCCAGTAGTACCGAAGGACACGGAGCTTATAGCAATCAGCCCCAGCATTTT.

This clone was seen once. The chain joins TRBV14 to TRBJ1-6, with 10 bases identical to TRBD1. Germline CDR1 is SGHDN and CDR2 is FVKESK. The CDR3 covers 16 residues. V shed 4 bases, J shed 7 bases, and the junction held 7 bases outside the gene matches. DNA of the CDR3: TGTGCCAGCAGCCGTCGACAGGGGGCTGGGAATTCACCCCTCCACTTT. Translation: CASSRRQGAGNSPLHF.

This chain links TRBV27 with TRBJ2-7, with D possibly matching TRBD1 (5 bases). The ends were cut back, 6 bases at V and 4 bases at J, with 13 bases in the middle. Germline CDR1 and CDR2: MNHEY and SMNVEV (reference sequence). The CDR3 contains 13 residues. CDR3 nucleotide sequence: TGTGCCAGCAGACCAACAGGAGTGTACGAGCAGTACTTC. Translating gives CASRPTGVYEQYF.

CDR3 nucleotide sequence: TGTGCCAGCACTAGCGGGGGGCTCGGGGAGCTGTTTTTT. This translates into CASTSGGLGELFF. The rearrangement links TRBV19 to TRBJ2-2, with 12 bases lining up with TRBD2. CDR3 length: 13 residues. Germline V gene lookup returns CDR1 LNHDA and CDR2 SQIVND (reference sequence). V dropped 9 bases and J dropped 7; count of bases not matched to a gene: 3.

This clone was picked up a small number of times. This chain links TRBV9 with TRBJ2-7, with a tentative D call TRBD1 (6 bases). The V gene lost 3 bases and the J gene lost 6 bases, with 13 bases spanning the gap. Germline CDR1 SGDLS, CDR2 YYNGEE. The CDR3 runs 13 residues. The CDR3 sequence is CASSGPQGAEQYF. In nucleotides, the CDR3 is TGTGCCAGCAGCGGCCCACAGGGTGCCGAGCAGTACTTC.

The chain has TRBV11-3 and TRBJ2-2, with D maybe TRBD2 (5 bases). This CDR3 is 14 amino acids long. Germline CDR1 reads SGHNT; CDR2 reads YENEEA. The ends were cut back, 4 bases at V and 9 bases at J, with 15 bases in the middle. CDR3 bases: TGTGCCAGCAGCTCCCGGCTATCTAGCTGGGAGCTGTTTTTT. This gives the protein CASSSRLSSWELFF.

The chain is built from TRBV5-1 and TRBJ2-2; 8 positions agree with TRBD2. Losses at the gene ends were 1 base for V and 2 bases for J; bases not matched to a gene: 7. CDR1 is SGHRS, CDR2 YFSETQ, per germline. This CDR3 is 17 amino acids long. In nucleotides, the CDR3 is TGCGCCAGCAGCTTGTTGGTAGCGGGAACTAACACCGGGGAGCTGTTTTTT. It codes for CASSLLVAGTNTGELFF. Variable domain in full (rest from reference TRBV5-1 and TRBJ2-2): KAGVTQTPRYLIKTRGQQVTLSCSPISGHRSVSWYQQTPGQGLQFLFEYFSETQRNKGNFPGRFSGRQFSNSRSEMNVSTLELGDSALYLCASSLLVAGTNTGELFFGEGSRLTVL.